This T cell receptor beta chain was identified in a study of T cells in narcolepsy. Study-wide context: Healthy controls were enrolled alongside patients with narcolepsy type 1 or type 2.

The CDR3 length is 15 residues. Germline V gene data show CDR1 as LNHNV and CDR2 as YYDKDF (reference sequence). Trimming removed 0 bases at V and 0 bases at J, with 9 bases between. The data were produced by immunoSEQ multiplex PCR, yet TCRdb's version contains in-frame clones alone and is incomplete. The data contain around 30,000 clones, about 83% of them singletons. The clonotype was recovered from a human donor with narcolepsy. This chain uses TRBV15 with TRBJ2-7, with D tentatively TRBD2 (7 bases). The sequenced sample was CD45RA- memory CD4+ T cells from PBMCs. This chain's CDR3 is CATSRERGGSYEQYF. CDR3 nucleotides: TGTGCCACCAGCAGAGAAAGGGGGGGCTCCTACGAGCAGTACTTC.